A single sample gave rise to the 6 T cell receptor beta chains below, sequenced in a study of molecular identifiers for immune sequencing clone quantification. Each CDR3 protein gets one entry after TCRdb re-called the PCR reads with MiXCR. The table records roughly 630,000 distinct CDR3 sequences, around 25% of them present only once. Sequencing was done on a sample of naive CD8+ T cells from blood, with Jurkat cell RNA spiked in. Regarding subset: FACS-sorted CD8+CD4-CCR7+CD45RA+ naive T cells. The receptors stem from a human donor in good health. Some libraries in this study had Jurkat cell RNA spiked in.

This clonotype was counted ten times or more. CDR3 bases: TGCGCCAGCAGCCTAATTACCGGGGTTCAAGAGACCCAGTACTTC. The encoded protein is CASSLITGVQETQYF. The V call is TRBV4-3, the J call TRBJ2-5, with D possibly TRBD2 on 5 matching bases. The CDR3 covers 15 residues. Trimming removed 4 bases from V and 2 bases from J, with 14 bases in between. Germline CDR1 and CDR2: LGHNA and YSLEER.

This clonotype was seen a few times. The chain is built from TRBV9 and TRBJ2-3, with 8 bases that match TRBD2. The CDR3 is made up of 16 amino acids. The germline gives CDR1 SGDLS, CDR2 YYNGEE. V trimming: 4 bases; J trimming: 4 bases; junction bases outside the gene matches: 11. The DNA of the CDR3 is TGTGCCAGCAGCCCCCACAGCGGGAGAGGCGCAGATACGCAGTATTTT. Encoded protein: CASSPHSGRGADTQYF.

Only a few counts were recorded for this clonotype. The chain has TRBV19 and TRBJ2-3; no firm D call. Trimming cost V 3 bases and J 2 bases, with 15 bases left between them. In germline, CDR1 is LNHDA, CDR2 SQIVND (reference sequence). CDR3 length equals 16 residues. CDR3 sequence reads: CASSIPTVESTDTQYF. The CDR3, as DNA: TGTGCCAGTAGTATTCCTACGGTCGAGTCCACAGATACGCAGTATTTT.

Concerning this clonotype itself: One end of the junction fails to match germline, which may point to a read error. The V call is TRBV27, the J call TRBJ2-7; TRBD2 is a possible D gene (7 bases). The CDR3 loop spans 15 amino acids. Germline lookup yields CDR1 MNHEY and CDR2 SMNVEV (reference sequence). This CDR3 reads CAGSPGLGGIYEQYF. In DNA form, the CDR3 reads TGTGCCGGCAGCCCTGGACTAGGGGGGATCTACGAGCAGTACTTC.

This clonotype has ten or more counts. This rearrangement joins TRBV27 to TRBJ1-2; no reliable D call. Per germline, CDR1 MNHEY and CDR2 SMNVEV (reference sequence). V was trimmed by 5 bases and J by 0 bases, leaving 16 bases between them. This CDR3 has 16 amino acids. Here the CDR3 DNA reads TGTGCCAGCAGTCCCGTTTTGGGTCCAACTAACTATGGCTACACCTTC. It translates to CASSPVLGPTNYGYTF.

This clonotype occurred many times. The rearrangement uses TRBV4-3 and TRBJ1-3; 8 nucleotides agree with TRBD1. The CDR3 spans 16 residues. CDR1 LGHNA and CDR2 YSLEER come from the germline V gene. Unmatched junction bases numbered 4, after V lost 3 bases and J lost 0 bases. This CDR3 reads CASSQDRADSGNTIYF. DNA of the CDR3: TGCGCCAGCAGCCAGGACAGGGCGGACTCTGGAAACACCATATATTTT.